This TCR beta chain was captured in a study of T cells after yellow fever vaccination. Study-wide results and caveats: Among all clonotypes, a small share was observed in both CD4 and CD8 compartments. Within FACS-sorted repertoires, abundant clonotypes contaminating from the bulk population could be present. It was a weaker secondary response, yet one that peaked faster, at day 5 versus 15. Post-booster repertoires again held most primary-vaccination clones (roughly 96% CD4, about 90% CD8).

A note on this clonotype: Its matching antigen is unknown.

This CDR3 is 15 amino acids long. Germline CDR1 reads SEHNR; CDR2 reads FQNEAQ (reference sequence). Trimming stripped 1 base from V and 8 bases from J, with 15 bases between. TCRdb analysed the 5' RACE reads with MiXCR anew, one entry per CDR3 protein. The sample lists about 300,000 distinct CDR3 sequences; 8.5% to 10% were seen once. Sample: CD4+ T cells sorted from PBMCs, taken 5 days after the yellow fever booster vaccination. The chain joins TRBV7-9 to TRBJ2-1; D possibly corresponds to TRBD2 (7 bases). This clonotype originated in a man between 18 and 35 years old who received the YFV17D yellow fever vaccine. The chain's CDR3 is CASSLGAGAGDEQFF. The CDR3 nucleotides are TGTGCCAGCAGCTTAGGTGCGGGGGCCGGGGATGAGCAGTTCTTC. Filled out from reference TRBV7-9 and TRBJ2-1, the complete variable domain reads DTGVSQNPRHKITKRGQNVTFRCDPISEHNRLYWYRQTLGQGPEFLTYFQNEAQLEKSRLLSDRFSAERPKGSFSTLEIQRTEQGDSAMYLCASSLGAGAGDEQFFGPGTRLTVL.